This T cell receptor (beta chain) originates from a study of blood T cell repertoires in COVID-19. The CDR3 loop spans 14 amino acids. Per the germline V gene, CDR1 is KGHSH and CDR2 is LQKENI. Trimming left V 3 bases short and J 3 bases short, with 6 bases between. A few counts support this clone. Original processing methods: Researchers report that nucleated cell counts were estimated from reference gene primer amplification. Here immunoSEQ multiplex PCR was the method, and the copy in TCRdb shows in-frame clones only, minus some. The V and J calls and clone size are taken from that table; D and trimming were inferred from the DNA. The sample lists 250,000 to 350,000 clones, nearly 90% seen once, with about 1% in the top ten.

The V gene is TRBV18, the J gene TRBJ1-6; D uncertain. This receptor was obtained from a woman in her twenties or thirties who had recovered from COVID-19. The specimen sequenced was PBMCs or T cells enriched from blood (not recorded which). The CDR3 DNA is TGTGCCAGCTCACCCGACATCTATAATTCACCCCTCCACTTT. As protein: CASSPDIYNSPLHF.